This TCR beta chain was captured in a study of cytomegalovirus exposure and HLA in healthy donors. It was with 60 Vbeta and 13 Jbeta primers that the PCR ran. Methods used by the authors: Approximately 11 million of 80 million or so unique TCR beta chains were shared, per a later count. The assay was immunoSEQ multiplex PCR, and TCRdb's table has in-frame clones only and misses some. That table furnishes V, J and clone size, whereas the DNA furnished D and trimming. The sample gives under 150,000 clones, roughly 83% of which show up once; around 4% is in the top ten. Points on this clone: Its antigen is not known.

Overall study findings and caveats: Researchers reported in a later analysis that a missense DCLRE1C variant was tied to TCR beta V- and J-gene trimming. The only immune exposure information that was available was CMV serostatus. Looking again later, the authors saw that most CMV-associated TCR beta chains seemed HLA-restricted.

CDR3 length equals 12 residues. Trimming removed 5 bases from V and 6 bases from J; junction bases left unmatched: 3. Germline V CDR1 and CDR2: SGHTA, FQGNSA. Sequenced: PBMCs. The chain has TRBV7-2 and TRBJ1-2, with 7 bases identical to TRBD1. The TCR comes from a middle-aged man in good health and CMV-seropositive. DNA for the CDR3: TGTGCCAGCAGCCTGACAGGGAATGGCTACACCTTC. Its protein product is CASSLTGNGYTF. The full variable domain, with the rest looked up from reference TRBV7-2 and TRBJ1-2, is GAGVSQSPSNKVTEKGKDVELRCDPISGHTALYWYRQSLGQGLEFLIYFQGNSAPDKSGLPSDRFSAERTGGSVSTLTIQRTQQEDSAVYLCASSLTGNGYTFGSGTRLTVV.